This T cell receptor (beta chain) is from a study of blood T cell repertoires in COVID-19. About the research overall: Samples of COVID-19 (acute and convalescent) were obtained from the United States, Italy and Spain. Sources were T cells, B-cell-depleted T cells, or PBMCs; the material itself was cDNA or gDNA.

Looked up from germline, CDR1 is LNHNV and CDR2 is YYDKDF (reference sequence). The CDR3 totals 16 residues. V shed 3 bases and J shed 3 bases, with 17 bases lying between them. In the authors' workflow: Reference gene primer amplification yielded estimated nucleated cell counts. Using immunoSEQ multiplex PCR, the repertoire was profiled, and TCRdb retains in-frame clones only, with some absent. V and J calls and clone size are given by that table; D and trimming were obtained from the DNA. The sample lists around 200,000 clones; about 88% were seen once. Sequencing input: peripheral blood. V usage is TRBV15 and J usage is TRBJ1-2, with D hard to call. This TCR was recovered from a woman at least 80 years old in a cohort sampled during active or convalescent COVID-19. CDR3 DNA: TGTGCCACCAGCAGCGAAAACCGGGATGCAGACTATGGCTACACCTTC. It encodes CATSSENRDADYGYTF.